This T cell receptor (beta chain) came from a study of control samples from healthy donors and cancer patients. Germline V gene data show CDR1 as MNHEY and CDR2 as SVGAGI. V lost 4 bases and J lost 12, with 10 bases in between. CDR3 length: 11 residues. Produced via immunoSEQ multiplex PCR; TCRdb's table is partial and in-frame only. Of 95,000 to 150,000 clones listed, around 92% were seen once; the top ten hold under 0.7%. The chain joins TRBV6-5 to TRBJ1-5; D is unclear. The receptor's source is a man older than 75 with head and neck cancer. Specimen: PBMCs. CDR3 sequence reads: CASSLGRDQHF. The DNA for the CDR3 is TGTGCCAGCAGTTTGGGGAGAGACCAGCATTTT.